Listed below are T cell receptor beta chains from one sample, sequenced in a study of OX40 agonist ivuxolimab in advanced cancers. Repertoires were generated with immunoSEQ multiplex PCR, while TCRdb's copy carries only in-frame clones and drops some. The repertoire holds tens of thousands of clones, with roughly 86% as singletons. Specimen: CD4+ or CD8+ T cells sorted from blood, collected in a trial of the OX40 agonist ivuxolimab. The receptors were gathered from an adult with an advanced solid tumor such as melanoma, head and neck, liver or kidney cancer. Both conserved end residues are part of each CDR3. D genes are given only for firm matches. Expanded clones are given a class, and other clones once, few, many or no size at all.

clone_size j_call d_call v_call cdr3_nt cdr3_aa
. TRBJ2-1 . TRBV6-4 TGTGCCAGCAGTGGGGAGGAAGACGAGCAGTTCTTC CASSGEEDEQFF
. TRBJ1-1 . TRBV4-1 TGCGCCAGCAGCCAAGTGATAGGCCGGGACACTGAAGCTTTCTTT CASSQVIGRDTEAFF
. TRBJ2-7 . TRBV9 TGTGCCAGCAGCGTAGGGCAGGGACCCTACGAGCAGTACTTC CASSVGQGPYEQYF
. TRBJ2-7 . TRBV11-2 TGTGCCAGCAGCGATCCCCTGACAGGCTACGAGCAGTACTTC CASSDPLTGYEQYF
. TRBJ1-2 . TRBV11-2 TGTGCCAGCAGTCCCGACGATAACTATGGCTACACCTTC CASSPDDNYGYTF
. TRBJ2-7 . TRBV27 TGTGCCAGCAGTTTATCCCCCGGGTCCTACGAGCAGTACTTC CASSLSPGSYEQYF
. TRBJ2-7 . TRBV5-5 TGTGCCAGCACCTTCCAGGACCCCTACGAGCAGTACTTC CASTFQDPYEQYF
few TRBJ1-1 TRBD1 TRBV19 TGTGCCAGTAGTCTTAGACCGGGACAGGGATATACTGAAGCTTTCTTT CASSLRPGQGYTEAFF
medium-sized TRBJ1-1 . TRBV19 TGTGCCAGTACCCTCGAAGGGCAGTACACTGAAGCTTTCTTT CASTLEGQYTEAFF
. TRBJ2-7 . TRBV28 TGTGCCAGCAGCCGAGAGGTCTTTAGCTCCTACGAGCAGTACTTC CASSREVFSSYEQYF
. TRBJ2-1 . TRBV7-6 TGTGCCAGCAGCTCCAGCCCGGGGGTGGAGTTCTTC CASSSSPGVEFF
. TRBJ2-5 TRBD1 TRBV4-1 TGCGCCAGCAGCCCCCGGACAGGTCAAGAGACCCAGTACTTC CASSPRTGQETQYF
. TRBJ2-7 . TRBV13 TGTGCCAGCAGCTCCCCCTCCACCACAGGTAACGAGCAGTACTTC CASSSPSTTGNEQYF
. TRBJ2-7 . TRBV5-8 TGTGCCAGCAGCTTCGGACAGTCGTACGAGCAGTACTTC CASSFGQSYEQYF
. TRBJ2-2 . TRBV6-4 TGTGCCAGCAGTGACTCGGGACTTTTCGCCGGGGAGCTGTTTTTT CASSDSGLFAGELFF
. TRBJ2-3 TRBD1 TRBV7-2 TGTGCCAGCAGCTTTATGCGTGGACAGGGGGCCGATACGCAGTATTTT CASSFMRGQGADTQYF
. TRBJ2-7 . TRBV7-6 TGTGCCAGCAGCCCAGGGTGGGGGGCCGTTTTCGAGCAGTACTTC CASSPGWGAVFEQYF
once TRBJ2-1 TRBD2 TRBV28 TGTGCCAGCAGTGGACTAGCGGGGGGCAGGGGTAATGAGCAGTTCTTC CASSGLAGGRGNEQFF
. TRBJ1-5 . TRBV7-2 TGTGCCAGCAGCTTTAGTCAGGCCGGGCGGGGTCAGCCCCAGCATTTT CASSFSQAGRGQPQHF
. TRBJ1-1 . TRBV4-1 TGCGCCAGCAGCCAAGATCGGGGGACTGAAGCTTTCTTT CASSQDRGTEAFF
. TRBJ1-1 . TRBV13 TGTGCCAGCAGCTTACTGGGAGGAAACACTGAAGCTTTCTTT CASSLLGGNTEAFF
. TRBJ1-1 . TRBV6-5 TGTGCCAGCAAGGTGGGGAACACTGAAGCTTTCTTT CASKVGNTEAFF
few TRBJ2-1 . TRBV19 TGTGCCAGTAGTCTCCGGGACGGGTCGAATGAGCAGTTCTTC CASSLRDGSNEQFF
few TRBJ1-1 TRBD1 TRBV27 TGTGCCAGCAGTTGGACAGGGAACACTGAAGCTTTCTTT CASSWTGNTEAFF
. TRBJ1-1 TRBD1 TRBV19 TGTGCCAGTAGTATAGACCTGCCAGGGGGGGAGATGAACACTGAAGCTTTCTTT CASSIDLPGGEMNTEAFF
. TRBJ1-2 TRBD1 TRBV5-1 TGCGCCAGCAGCTCTTTAACAGGGGGTCTCTCCTATGGCTACACCTTC CASSSLTGGLSYGYTF
. TRBJ2-1 TRBD2 TRBV6-1 TGTGCCAGCAGTCTTAGCGGGGGGGACTACAATGAGCAGTTCTTC CASSLSGGDYNEQFF
once TRBJ2-7 TRBD2 TRBV7-2 TGTGCCAGCAGCGAAACCCTAGCGGGGGGCTCCGCCTACGAGCAGTACTTC CASSETLAGGSAYEQYF
. TRBJ2-2 TRBD1 TRBV7-6 TGTGCCAGCAGCTGGACAGGGGACACCGGGGAGCTGTTTTTT CASSWTGDTGELFF
. TRBJ1-1 TRBD1 TRBV4-1 TGCGCCAGCAGCCCCCGGGCGGCAGGGGGCTTCACTGAAGCTTTCTTT CASSPRAAGGFTEAFF
. TRBJ1-2 . TRBV2 TGTGCCAGCATAGTATTGGAGAGCTATGGCTACACCTTC CASIVLESYGYTF
. TRBJ1-2 . TRBV19 TGTGCCAGTAGTATAGATCCTGTGGGCTTTGGGGACTATGGCTACACCTTC CASSIDPVGFGDYGYTF
. TRBJ1-6 . TRBV5-5 TGTGCCAGCAGCTTGGACATAAGGGGGATTCAAGCCCTCCACTTT CASSLDIRGIQALHF
many TRBJ1-1 . TRBV19 TGTGCCAGCAGAATACCCGGGGATACTGAAGCTTTCTTT CASRIPGDTEAFF
. TRBJ2-7 . TRBV4-2 TGTGCCAGCAGCCAAGATTTGGAAGGGATGGACGAGCAGTACTTC CASSQDLEGMDEQYF
. TRBJ2-3 . TRBV27 TGTGCCAGCAATAGGGACGCCAACACAGATACGCAGTATTTT CASNRDANTDTQYF
. TRBJ2-7 TRBD2 TRBV13 TGTGCCAGCAGCTTATTGGCCGGACTAGCCTACGAGCAGTACTTC CASSLLAGLAYEQYF
. TRBJ2-7 . TRBV2 TGTGCCAGCAACTATGGATACGAGCAGTACTTC CASNYGYEQYF
. TRBJ1-5 . TRBV9 TGTGCCAGCAGCATAAGTAGCAATCAGCCCCAGCATTTT CASSISSNQPQHF
few TRBJ2-5 TRBD1 TRBV6-1 TGTGCCAGCAGTGCGGGACAGGCGGATGCAGAGACCCAGTACTTC CASSAGQADAETQYF
. TRBJ2-1 . TRBV7-9 TGTGCCAGCAGCTTAGGGACCGATGAGCAGTTCTTC CASSLGTDEQFF
few TRBJ2-2 . TRBV19 TGTGCCAGTAGTATAGGGGCCGGCGGGGAGCTGTTTTTT CASSIGAGGELFF
. TRBJ2-5 . TRBV11-2 . CASSLDVGQGANF
. TRBJ2-7 . TRBV7-9 TGTGCCAGCAGCTTAGCGCACTACGAGCAGTACTTC CASSLAHYEQYF
. TRBJ1-4 . TRBV4-3 TGCGCCAGCAGCCGAGACATCTCCACTAATGAAAAACTGTTTTTT CASSRDISTNEKLFF